Here is one T cell receptor beta chain with its context. Looked up from germline, CDR1 is SNHLY and CDR2 is FYNNEI. The CDR3 is 14 amino acids. V was pared by 6 bases and J by 10 bases, with 16 bases between. This entry comes from a study of blood T cell repertoires in COVID-19. On the study more broadly: Spain, Italy and the United States supplied samples that represented acute and convalescent COVID-19. Sources were T cells, B-cell-depleted T cells, or PBMCs; the material itself was cDNA or gDNA.

Here immunoSEQ multiplex PCR was the method, and the copy in TCRdb shows in-frame clones only, minus some. This sample has under 300,000 clones, with roughly 89% found just once. This rearrangement joins TRBV2 to TRBJ1-6; D is unclear. The clonotype comes from a woman between 40 and 55 years old who had recovered from COVID-19. Sequenced: peripheral blood. In DNA, the CDR3 is TGTGCCAGCAGGACCCGGGTGCCTAGATCACCCCTCCACTTT. Amino acid sequence: CASRTRVPRSPLHF.